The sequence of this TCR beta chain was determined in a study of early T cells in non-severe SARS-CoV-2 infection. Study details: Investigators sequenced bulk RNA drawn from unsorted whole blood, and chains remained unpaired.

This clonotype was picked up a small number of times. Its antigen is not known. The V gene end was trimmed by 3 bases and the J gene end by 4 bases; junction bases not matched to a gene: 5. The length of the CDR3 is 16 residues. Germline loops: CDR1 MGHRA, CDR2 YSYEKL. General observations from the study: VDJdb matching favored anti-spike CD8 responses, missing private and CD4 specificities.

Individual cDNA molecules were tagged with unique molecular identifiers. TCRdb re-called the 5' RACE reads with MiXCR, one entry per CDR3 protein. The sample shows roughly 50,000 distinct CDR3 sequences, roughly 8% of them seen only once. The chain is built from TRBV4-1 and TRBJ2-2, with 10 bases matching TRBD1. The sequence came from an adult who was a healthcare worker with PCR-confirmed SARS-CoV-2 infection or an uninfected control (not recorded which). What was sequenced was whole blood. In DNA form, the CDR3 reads TGCGCCAGCAGCCAGTCCGGGACAGGGGTCACCGGGGAGCTGTTTTTT. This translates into CASSQSGTGVTGELFF.